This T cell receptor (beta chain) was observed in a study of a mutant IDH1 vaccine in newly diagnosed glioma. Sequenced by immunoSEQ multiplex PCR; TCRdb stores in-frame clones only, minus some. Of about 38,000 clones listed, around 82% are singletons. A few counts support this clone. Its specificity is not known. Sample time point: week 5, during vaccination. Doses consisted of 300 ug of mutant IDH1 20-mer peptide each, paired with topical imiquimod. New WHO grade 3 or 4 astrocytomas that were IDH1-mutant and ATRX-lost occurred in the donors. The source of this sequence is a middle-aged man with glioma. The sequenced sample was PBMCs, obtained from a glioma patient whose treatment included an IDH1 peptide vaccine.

The CDR3 is CASSIRARPTEAFF. CDR3 nucleotide sequence: TGTGCCAGTAGTATCCGGGCCAGGCCGACTGAAGCTTTCTTT. This chain links TRBV19 with TRBJ1-1; D is uncertain. Trimming cost V 3 bases and J 5 bases, with 13 bases left between them. Germline CDR1 LNHDA, CDR2 SQIVND (reference sequence). The CDR3 has 14 amino acids.